These 4 T cell receptor beta chains originate from one sample sequenced in a study of T cell responses to AZD1222 COVID-19 vaccine (TCRdb year 2021). Library preparation was by the immunoSEQ multiplex PCR assay. Drawn from immuneACCESS, this table holds only the in-frame rearrangements with V and J called that TCRdb kept. Clones are partly lost; checked studies trace under half to an unresolved V gene and leave the rest unexplained. The sample profile shows approximately 150,000 clones; 80% to 95% of them were found once. Approximately 4.4% of the sample comes from the top ten. The time point label for this specimen denotes: baseline before first vaccination. This specimen was peripheral blood, taken on day 0 of AZD1222 vaccination. The receptors here all came from an adult in good health.

Only a few counts were recorded for this clone. The rearrangement uses TRBV5-8 and TRBJ2-1; 10 bases match TRBD2. CDR1 and CDR2 (germline): SGHTS, YDEGEE. The trim removed 3 bases at V and 7 bases at J, leaving 7 bases unmatched. The CDR3 runs to 15 residues. CDR3 nucleotide sequence: TGTGCCAGCAGCTACCTAGCGGGAGTCGTGAATGAGCAGTTCTTC. This translates into CASSYLAGVVNEQFF.

The chain uses TRBV6-1 and TRBJ2-7; D remains unclear. CDR1 is MNHNS, CDR2 SASEGT, per germline. Deletions cut 2 bases from V and 3 bases from J, with 5 bases between. The CDR3 runs 12 residues. CDR3 sequence reads: CASSESFYEQYF. For the CDR3, the DNA is TGTGCCAGCAGTGAATCTTTCTACGAGCAGTACTTC.

Comment on this clone: Other DNA sequences in this sample translate to the same CDR3. J is TRBJ2-1 and V is TRBV7-3; D gene unclear. Looked up from germline, CDR1 is SGHTA and CDR2 is FQGTGA. Trimming cost V 0 bases and J 4 bases, with 4 bases left between them. CDR3 size: 13 residues. The CDR3 spells CASSLTAYNEQFF. The CDR3 nucleotides are TGTGCCAGCAGCTTAACAGCTTACAATGAGCAGTTCTTC.

The chain is built from TRBV2 and TRBJ2-7, with D unclear. Between the trimmed V and J ends, which lost 1 base and 2 bases, there was a span of 6 bases. There are 13 residues in the CDR3. Germline V gives CDR1 SNHLY, CDR2 FYNNEI. The CDR3 DNA reads as TGTGCCAGCAGTGAAGATCGACCCTACGAGCAGTACTTC. This gives the protein CASSEDRPYEQYF.